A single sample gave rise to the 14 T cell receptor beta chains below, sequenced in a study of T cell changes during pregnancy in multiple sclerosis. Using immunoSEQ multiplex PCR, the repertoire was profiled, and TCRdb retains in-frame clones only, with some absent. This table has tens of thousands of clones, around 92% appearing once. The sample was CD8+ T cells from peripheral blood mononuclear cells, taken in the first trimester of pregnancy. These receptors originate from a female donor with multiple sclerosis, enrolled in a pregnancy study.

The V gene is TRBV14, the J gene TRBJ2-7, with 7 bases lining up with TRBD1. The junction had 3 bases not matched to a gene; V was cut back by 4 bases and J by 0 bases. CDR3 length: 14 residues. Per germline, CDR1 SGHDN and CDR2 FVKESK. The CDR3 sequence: CASSLSGGSYEQYF. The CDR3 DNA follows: TGTGCCAGCAGCCTGTCAGGGGGCTCCTACGAGCAGTACTTC.

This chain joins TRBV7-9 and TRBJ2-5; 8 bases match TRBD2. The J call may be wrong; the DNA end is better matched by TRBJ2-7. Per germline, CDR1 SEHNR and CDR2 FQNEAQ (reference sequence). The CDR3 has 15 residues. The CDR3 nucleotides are TGTGCCAGCAGCTTACCCACTAGCGGCTTCTACGAGCAGTACTTC. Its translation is CASSLPTSGFYEQYF.

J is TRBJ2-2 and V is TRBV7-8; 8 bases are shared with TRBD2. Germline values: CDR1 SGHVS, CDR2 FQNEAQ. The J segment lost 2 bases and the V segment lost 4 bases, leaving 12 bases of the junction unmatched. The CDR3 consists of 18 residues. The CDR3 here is CASSSVLSSGYNTGELFF. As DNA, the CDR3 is TGTGCCAGCAGCTCAGTCCTTTCTAGCGGGTATAACACCGGGGAGCTGTTTTTT.

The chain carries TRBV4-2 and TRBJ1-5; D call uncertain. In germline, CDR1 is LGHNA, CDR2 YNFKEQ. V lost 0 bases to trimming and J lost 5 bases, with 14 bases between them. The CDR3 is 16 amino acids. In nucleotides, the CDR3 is TGTGCCAGCAGCCAAGATGAGGCGGGGTTTTATCAGCCCCAGCATTTT. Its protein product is CASSQDEAGFYQPQHF.

CDR3 DNA sequence: TGCGCCAGCAGCCCCGCTCAGGGTCTGGACACCATATATTTT. Protein sequence: CASSPAQGLDTIYF. The chain joins TRBV4-1 to TRBJ1-3, with D perhaps TRBD1 (5 bases). V was pared by 4 bases and J by 8 bases, with 15 bases between. Germline V lookup: CDR1 MGHRA, CDR2 YSYEKL. The CDR3 runs to 14 residues.

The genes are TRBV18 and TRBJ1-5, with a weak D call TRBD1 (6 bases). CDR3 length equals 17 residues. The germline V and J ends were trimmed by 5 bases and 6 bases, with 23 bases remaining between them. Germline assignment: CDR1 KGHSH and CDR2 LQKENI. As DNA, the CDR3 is TGTGCCAGCTCAACTGTACCGGGACACTTAACGGGTCAGCCCCAGCATTTT. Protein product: CASSTVPGHLTGQPQHF.

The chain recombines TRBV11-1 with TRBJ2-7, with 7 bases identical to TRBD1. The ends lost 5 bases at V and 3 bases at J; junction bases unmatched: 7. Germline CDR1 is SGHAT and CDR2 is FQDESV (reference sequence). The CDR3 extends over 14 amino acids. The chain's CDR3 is CASSPRDSYYEQYF. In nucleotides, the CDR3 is TGTGCCAGCAGCCCACGGGACAGTTACTACGAGCAGTACTTC.

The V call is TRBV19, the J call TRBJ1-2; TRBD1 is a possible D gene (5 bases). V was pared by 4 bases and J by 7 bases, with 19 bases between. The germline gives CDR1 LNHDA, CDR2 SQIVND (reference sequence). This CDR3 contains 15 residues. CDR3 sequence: CASSTEIGGGGGYTF. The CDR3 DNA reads TGTGCCAGTAGTACGGAGATTGGGGGAGGAGGTGGCTACACCTTC.

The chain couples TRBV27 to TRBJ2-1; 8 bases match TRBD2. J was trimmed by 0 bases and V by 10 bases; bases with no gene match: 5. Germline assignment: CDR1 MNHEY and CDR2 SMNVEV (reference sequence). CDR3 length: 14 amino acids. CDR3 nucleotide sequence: TGTGCCACACGGCGGGGGGCCTCCTACAATGAGCAGTTCTTC. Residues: CATRRGASYNEQFF.

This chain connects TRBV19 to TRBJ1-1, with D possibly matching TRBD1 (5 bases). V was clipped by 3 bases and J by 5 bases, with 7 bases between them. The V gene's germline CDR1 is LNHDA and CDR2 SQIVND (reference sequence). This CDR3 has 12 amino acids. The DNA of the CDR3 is TGTGCCAGTAGTATGGGGGGAACTGAAGCTTTCTTT. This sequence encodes CASSMGGTEAFF.

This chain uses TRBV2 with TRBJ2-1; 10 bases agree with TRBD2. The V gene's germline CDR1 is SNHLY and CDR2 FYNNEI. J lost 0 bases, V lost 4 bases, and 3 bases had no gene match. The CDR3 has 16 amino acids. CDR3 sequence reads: CASSASSGSSYNEQFF. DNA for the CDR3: TGTGCCAGCAGTGCCTCTAGCGGGAGCTCCTACAATGAGCAGTTCTTC.

CDR3 residues: CASSLRLANTGELFF. The CDR3 DNA sequence: TGCGCCAGCAGCCTCCGACTAGCTAACACCGGGGAGCTGTTTTTT. The chain couples TRBV4-1 to TRBJ2-2; 7 nucleotides match TRBD2. The J segment lost 2 bases and the V segment lost 4 bases, leaving 4 bases of the junction unmatched. The germline gives CDR1 MGHRA, CDR2 YSYEKL. CDR3 size: 15 residues.

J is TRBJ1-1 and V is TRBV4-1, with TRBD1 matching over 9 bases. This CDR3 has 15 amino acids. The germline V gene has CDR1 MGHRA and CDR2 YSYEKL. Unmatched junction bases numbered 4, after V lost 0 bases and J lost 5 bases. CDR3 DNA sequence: TGCGCCAGCAGCCAAGAAATAGACAGGGGGACTGAAGCTTTCTTT. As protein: CASSQEIDRGTEAFF.

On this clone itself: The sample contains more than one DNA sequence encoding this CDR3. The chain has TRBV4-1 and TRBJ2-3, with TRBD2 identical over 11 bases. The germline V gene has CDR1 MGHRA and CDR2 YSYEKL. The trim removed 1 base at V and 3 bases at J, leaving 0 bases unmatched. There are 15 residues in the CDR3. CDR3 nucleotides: TGCGCCAGCAGCCAAGGACTAGCGGGAACAGATACGCAGTATTTT. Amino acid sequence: CASSQGLAGTDTQYF.